This T cell receptor beta chain was recorded in a study of T cell responses to AZD1222 COVID-19 vaccine. The CDR3 loop spans 15 amino acids. Germline V CDR1 and CDR2: SGHDT, YYEEEE. The ends were cut back, 1 base at V and 4 bases at J, with 12 bases in the middle. TCRdb keeps only in-frame clones here, not all; method: immunoSEQ multiplex PCR. The sample includes 65,000 to 70,000 clones, 80% of them seen just once. Sequences were derived from peripheral blood, sampled on day 0 of AZD1222 vaccination. The chain carries TRBV5-6 and TRBJ1-5; weak D call: TRBD1 (6 bases). The sequence came from an adult in good health. The CDR3 bases are TGTGCCAGCAGCTTGATGGGGGGCAGGAATCAGCCCCAGCATTTT. Amino acids: CASSLMGGRNQPQHF. The full variable domain, rest sourced from reference TRBV5-6 and TRBJ1-5, is DAGVTQSPTHLIKTRGQQVTLRCSPKSGHDTVSWYQQALGQGPQFIFQYYEEEERQRGNFPDRFSGHQFPNYSSELNVNALLLGDSALYLCASSLMGGRNQPQHFGDGTRLSIL.